The T cell receptor (beta chain) under discussion was sequenced for a study of human CD8 memory T cell subsets. Libraries of TCR beta chains were produced by 5' RACE (UMI-labeled). One entry per CDR3 protein, without DNA, is what TCRdb gives after re-calling the 5' RACE reads. Found here are fewer than 20,000 distinct CDR3 sequences; the top ten clones hold less than 6%. The length of the CDR3 is 15 residues. CDR1 SNHLY and CDR2 FYNNEI come from the germline V gene. Sequenced material: CD8+ T cells from PBMCs. The V gene is TRBV2, the J gene TRBJ2-3; TCRdb indicates TRBD2, and absent DNA this call remains unverified. The clonotype was recovered from a human donor in good health. The CDR3 loop is CASTLPGGSTDTQYF.